This T cell receptor (beta chain) emerged from a study of CD4 and CD8 cells across lung adenocarcinoma regions. TCRdb recomputed calls from the PCR reads with MiXCR, one row per CDR3 protein. The profile shows roughly 3,700 distinct CDR3 sequences, approximately 57% of them singletons. This clonotype came up a few times. The TCR was taken from a female donor with lung adenocarcinoma. The CD4 and CD8 labels of this study may be unreliable. The sample consisted of CD4+ T cells from the margin of a lung tumor.

CDR3: CASRPSGGAYNEQFF. In DNA, the CDR3 is TGTGCCAGCAGACCTAGCGGGGGAGCTTACAATGAGCAGTTCTTC. V gene TRBV27 combines with J gene TRBJ2-1; TRBD2 matches 10 bases. Germline loops: CDR1 MNHEY, CDR2 SMNVEV (reference sequence). The J segment lost 4 bases and the V segment lost 6 bases, leaving 6 bases of the junction unmatched. The CDR3 spans 15 residues.